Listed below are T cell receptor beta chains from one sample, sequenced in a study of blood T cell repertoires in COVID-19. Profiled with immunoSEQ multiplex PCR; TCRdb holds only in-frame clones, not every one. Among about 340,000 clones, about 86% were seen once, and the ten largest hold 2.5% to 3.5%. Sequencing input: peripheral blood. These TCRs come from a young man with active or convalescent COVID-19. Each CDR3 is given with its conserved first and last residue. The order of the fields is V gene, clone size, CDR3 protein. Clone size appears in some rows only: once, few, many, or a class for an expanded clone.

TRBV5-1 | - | CASSLTGDLNTEAFF
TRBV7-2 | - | CASSPSSRWQYF
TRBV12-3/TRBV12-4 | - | CASSLAATQHF
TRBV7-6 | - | CASSHPGGGRVTGELFF
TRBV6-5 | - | CASSSTVNNQPQHF
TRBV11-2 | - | CASSLDRLAGGTYEQYF
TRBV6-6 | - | CASTHDGNSPLHF
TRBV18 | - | CASSPIARAETQYF
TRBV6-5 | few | CASTTGINTEAFF
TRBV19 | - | CASSIMAGGPFEQFF
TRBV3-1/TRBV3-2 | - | CASSQDTGANVLTF
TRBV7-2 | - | CASGGGALNTEAFF
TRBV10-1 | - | CASLIRDNSYEQYF
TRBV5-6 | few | CASSLVAAYNEKLFF
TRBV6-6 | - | CASDGQGANYGYTF
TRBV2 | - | CASSYAGASNQPQHF
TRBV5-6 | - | CASSSWTILGGQFF
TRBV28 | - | CASRHRRLNQPQHF
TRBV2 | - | CASHTIAGGGADTQYF
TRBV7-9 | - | CATKGSATNEKLFF
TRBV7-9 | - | CASRSGRNSGNTIYF
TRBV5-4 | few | CASSLKASGEGRETQYF
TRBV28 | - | CASSIQTGFWNTIYF
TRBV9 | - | CASSVARTGSGGYTF
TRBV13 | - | CASSSSSGAYNEQFF
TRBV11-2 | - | CASSFGQGKIGNTIYF
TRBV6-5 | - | CASSQQVRYGYTF
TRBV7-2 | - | CASSPAPGFSYEQYF
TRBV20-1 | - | CSAGRDNEQFF
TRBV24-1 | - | CATSDFGSGWYGGTDTQYF
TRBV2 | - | CASIRTSGSYEQYF
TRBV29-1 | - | CSVSPHGGATNEQFF
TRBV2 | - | CASREDSPNEAFF